The 3 T cell receptor beta chains below come from one sample, sequenced in a study of somatic mutations in cytotoxic T cells in rheumatoid arthritis. TCRdb's table, derived via immunoSEQ multiplex PCR, lists solely in-frame clones and lacks some. The sample holds some 6,700 clones, roughly 75% seen once. Material: CD8+ T cells sorted from blood. These receptors were collected from a woman aged 60-75 years in good health.

The rearrangement uses TRBV25-1 and TRBJ1-1, with D uncertain. V dropped 6 bases and J dropped 3 bases, with 11 bases sitting between them. The germline V gene encodes CDR1 MGHDK and CDR2 SYGVNS. CDR3 length: 13 amino acids. In DNA form, the CDR3 reads TGTGCCAGCAGCCACTTTACGTACACTGAAGCTTTCTTT. It is translated as CASSHFTYTEAFF.

The chain carries TRBV7-2 and TRBJ2-3; TRBD2 matches at 9 bases. V was pared by 1 base and J by 7 bases, with 9 bases of the junction left unmatched. This CDR3 is 16 amino acids long. Germline V lookup: CDR1 SGHTA, CDR2 FQGNSA. Here the CDR3 DNA reads TGTGCCAGCAGCTTAGGGGGGACTAGCCCCCTCCATACGCAGTATTTT. It is translated as CASSLGGTSPLHTQYF.

The rearrangement joins TRBV30 to TRBJ1-3; 9 bases match TRBD1. Germline V gives CDR1 GTSNPN, CDR2 SVGIG (reference sequence). Germline trimming cut 0 bases from V and 5 bases from J; bases unmatched to any gene: 2. The CDR3 spans 14 residues. Here the CDR3 DNA reads TGTGCCTGGAGTGTCGGGACAGGGCGAAACACCATATATTTT. Its translation: CAWSVGTGRNTIYF.